What follows describes a single T cell receptor beta chain. Profiled with immunoSEQ multiplex PCR; TCRdb holds only in-frame clones, not every one. The top ten clones hold roughly 4.5% of a sample with approximately 210,000 clones, 70% to 90% of them seen once. This sample is part of a study of blood T cell repertoires in COVID-19. CDR3 length equals 16 residues. The J segment lost 0 bases and the V segment lost 4 bases, leaving 3 bases of the junction unmatched. Germline V gene sequence: CDR1 ENHRY, CDR2 SYGVKD. The V gene is TRBV10-3, the J gene TRBJ2-2, with 9 positions matching TRBD1. The specimen was PBMCs or T cells enriched from blood (not recorded which). The TCR sequence derives from a man aged 25 to 40 with acute COVID-19. The CDR3 DNA is TGTGCCATCAGTGCACGACAGGGGGCGAACACCGGGGAGCTGTTTTTT. This encodes CAISARQGANTGELFF.